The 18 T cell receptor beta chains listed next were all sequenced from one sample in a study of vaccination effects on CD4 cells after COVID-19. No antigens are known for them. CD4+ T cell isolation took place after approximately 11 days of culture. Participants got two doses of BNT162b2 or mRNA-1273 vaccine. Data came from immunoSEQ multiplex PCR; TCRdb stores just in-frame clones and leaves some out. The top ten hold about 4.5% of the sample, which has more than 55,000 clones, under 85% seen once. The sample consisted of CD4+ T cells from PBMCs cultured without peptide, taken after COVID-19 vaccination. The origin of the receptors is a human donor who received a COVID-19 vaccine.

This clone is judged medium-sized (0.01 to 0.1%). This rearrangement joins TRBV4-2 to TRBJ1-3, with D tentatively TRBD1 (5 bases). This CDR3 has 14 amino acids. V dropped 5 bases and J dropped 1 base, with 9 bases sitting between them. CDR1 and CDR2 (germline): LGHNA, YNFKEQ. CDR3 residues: CASSTQVSGNTIYF. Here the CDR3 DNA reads TGTGCCAGCAGCACACAGGTATCTGGAAACACCATATATTTT.

The CDR3 spells CASSVVASGTGELFF. CDR3 coding DNA: TGTGCCAGCAGCGTAGTTGCGTCGGGCACCGGGGAGCTGTTTTTT. The chain joins TRBV9 to TRBJ2-2; the D is unclear. From germline, CDR1 is SGDLS and CDR2 YYNGEE. V lost 0 bases and J lost 4, with 10 bases in between. This CDR3 has 15 amino acids.

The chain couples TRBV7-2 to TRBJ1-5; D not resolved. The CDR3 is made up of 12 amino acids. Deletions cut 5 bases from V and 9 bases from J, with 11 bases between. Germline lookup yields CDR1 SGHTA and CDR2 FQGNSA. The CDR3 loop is CASSQNQRPQHF. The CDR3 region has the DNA TGTGCCAGCAGCCAGAACCAGCGGCCCCAGCATTTT. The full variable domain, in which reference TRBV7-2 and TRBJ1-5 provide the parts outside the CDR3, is GAGVSQSPSNKVTEKGKDVELRCDPISGHTALYWYRQSLGQGLEFLIYFQGNSAPDKSGLPSDRFSAERTGGSVSTLTIQRTQQEDSAVYLCASSQNQRPQHFGDGTRLSIL.

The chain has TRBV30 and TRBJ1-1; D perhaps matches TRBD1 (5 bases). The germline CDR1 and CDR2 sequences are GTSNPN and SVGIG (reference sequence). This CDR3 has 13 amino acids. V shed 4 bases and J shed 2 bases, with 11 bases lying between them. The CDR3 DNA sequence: TGTGCCTGGACAAAACAGGTCAACACTGAAGCTTTCTTT. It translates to CAWTKQVNTEAFF.

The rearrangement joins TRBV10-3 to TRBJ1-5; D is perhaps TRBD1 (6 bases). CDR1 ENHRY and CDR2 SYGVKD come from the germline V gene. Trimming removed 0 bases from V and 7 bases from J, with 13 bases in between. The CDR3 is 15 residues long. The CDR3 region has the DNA TGTGCCATCAGTGAGTCGGGAGGGGGTAACCAGCCCCAGCATTTT. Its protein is CAISESGGGNQPQHF.

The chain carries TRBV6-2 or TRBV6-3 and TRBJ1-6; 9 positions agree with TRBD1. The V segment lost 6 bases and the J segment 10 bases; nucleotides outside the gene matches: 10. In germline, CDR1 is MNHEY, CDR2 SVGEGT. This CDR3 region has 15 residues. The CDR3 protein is CASSPSGTGYSPLHF. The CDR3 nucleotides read TGTGCCAGCAGCCCCTCCGGGACAGGGTACTCACCCCTCCACTTT.

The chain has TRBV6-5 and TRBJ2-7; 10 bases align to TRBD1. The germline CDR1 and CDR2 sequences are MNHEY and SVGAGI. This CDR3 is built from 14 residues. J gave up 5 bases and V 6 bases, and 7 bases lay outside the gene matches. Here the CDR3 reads CASRGGQGIHEQYF. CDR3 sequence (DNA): TGTGCCAGCAGGGGGGGACAGGGGATCCACGAGCAGTACTTC.

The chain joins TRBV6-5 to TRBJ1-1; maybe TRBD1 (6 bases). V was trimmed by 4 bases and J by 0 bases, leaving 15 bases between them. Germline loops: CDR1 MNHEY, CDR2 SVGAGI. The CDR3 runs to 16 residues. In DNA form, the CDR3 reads TGTGCCAGCAGTTCCCTTATGGACAGTATGAACACTGAAGCTTTCTTT. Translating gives CASSSLMDSMNTEAFF.

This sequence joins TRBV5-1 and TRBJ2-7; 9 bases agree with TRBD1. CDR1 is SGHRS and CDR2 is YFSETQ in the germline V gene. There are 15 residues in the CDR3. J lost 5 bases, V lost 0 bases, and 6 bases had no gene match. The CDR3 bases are TGCGCCAGCAGCTTGGAAGGGACAGGGATGAACGAGCAGTACTTC. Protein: CASSLEGTGMNEQYF.

Here the CDR3 DNA reads TGCAGCGTTGTTGGGGGGGCTGATTACACTGAAGCTTTCTTT. As protein: CSVVGGADYTEAFF. The rearrangement links TRBV29-1 to TRBJ1-1; the D gene is possibly TRBD1 (6 bases). CDR3 length: 14 residues. V was pared by 4 bases and J by 3 bases, with 15 bases between. CDR1 and CDR2 from the germline V gene are SQVTM and ANQGSEA.

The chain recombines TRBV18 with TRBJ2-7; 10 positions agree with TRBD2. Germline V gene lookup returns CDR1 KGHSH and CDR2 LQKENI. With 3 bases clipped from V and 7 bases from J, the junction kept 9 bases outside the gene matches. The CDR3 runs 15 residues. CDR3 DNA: TGTGCCAGCTCACCCACCAGGACTAGCGGAGGGGAGCAGTACTTC. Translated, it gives CASSPTRTSGGEQYF.

CDR3 protein: CASSLVGGPGQETQYF. The CDR3 coding sequence is TGCGCCAGCAGCTTGGTTGGGGGACCGGGCCAAGAGACCCAGTACTTC. The V call is TRBV5-1, the J call TRBJ2-5; D could derive from TRBD1 or TRBD2 (5 bases each). Trimming took 0 bases from V and 1 from J, leaving 13 bases between them. Looked up from germline, CDR1 is SGHRS and CDR2 is YFSETQ. CDR3 length: 16 amino acids.

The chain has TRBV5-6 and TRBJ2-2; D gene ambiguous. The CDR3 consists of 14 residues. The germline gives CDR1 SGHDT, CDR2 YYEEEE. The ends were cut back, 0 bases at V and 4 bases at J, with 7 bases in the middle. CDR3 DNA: TGTGCCAGCAGCTTGGCCACTCTCACCGGGGAGCTGTTTTTT. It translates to CASSLATLTGELFF. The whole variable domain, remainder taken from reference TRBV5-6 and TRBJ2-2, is DAGVTQSPTHLIKTRGQQVTLRCSPKSGHDTVSWYQQALGQGPQFIFQYYEEEERQRGNFPDRFSGHQFPNYSSELNVNALLLGDSALYLCASSLATLTGELFFGEGSRLTVL.

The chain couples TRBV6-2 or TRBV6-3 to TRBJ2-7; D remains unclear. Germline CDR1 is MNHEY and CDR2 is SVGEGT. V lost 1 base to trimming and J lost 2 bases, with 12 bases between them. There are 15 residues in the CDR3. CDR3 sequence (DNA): TGTGCCAGCAGTTACTTCGGGTCACGACCCTACGAGCAGTACTTC. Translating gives CASSYFGSRPYEQYF.

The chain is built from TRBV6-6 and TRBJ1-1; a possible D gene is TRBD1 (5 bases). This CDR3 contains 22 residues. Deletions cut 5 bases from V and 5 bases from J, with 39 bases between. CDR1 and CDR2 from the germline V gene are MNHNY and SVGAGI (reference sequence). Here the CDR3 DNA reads TGTGCCAGCAGTCCACCTCTCTCAGTAAGGGAGGCAGCCTTAAGCCGGGGGACTGAAGCTTTCTTT. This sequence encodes CASSPPLSVREAALSRGTEAFF.

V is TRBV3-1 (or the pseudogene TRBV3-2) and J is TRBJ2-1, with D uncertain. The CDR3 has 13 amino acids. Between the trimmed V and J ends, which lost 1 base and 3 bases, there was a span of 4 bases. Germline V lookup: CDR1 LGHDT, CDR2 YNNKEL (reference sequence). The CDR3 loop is CASSQGSYNEQFF. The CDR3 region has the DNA TGTGCCAGCAGCCAAGGCAGCTACAATGAGCAGTTCTTC.

The CDR3 protein is CASSLASQGNTQYF. The CDR3 bases are TGCGCCAGCAGCTTGGCCTCACAGGGGAATACGCAGTATTTT. The chain employs TRBV5-1 and TRBJ2-3; 7 positions match TRBD1. This CDR3 is built from 14 residues. CDR1 SGHRS and CDR2 YFSETQ come from the germline V gene. J lost 7 bases, V lost 0 bases, and 5 bases had no gene match.

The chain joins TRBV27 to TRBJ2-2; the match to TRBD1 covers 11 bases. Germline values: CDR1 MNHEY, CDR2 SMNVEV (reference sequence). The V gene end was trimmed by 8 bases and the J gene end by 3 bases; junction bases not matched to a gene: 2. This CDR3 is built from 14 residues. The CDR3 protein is CASRTGGHTGELFF. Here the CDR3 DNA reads TGTGCCAGCCGGACAGGGGGCCACACCGGGGAGCTGTTTTTT.